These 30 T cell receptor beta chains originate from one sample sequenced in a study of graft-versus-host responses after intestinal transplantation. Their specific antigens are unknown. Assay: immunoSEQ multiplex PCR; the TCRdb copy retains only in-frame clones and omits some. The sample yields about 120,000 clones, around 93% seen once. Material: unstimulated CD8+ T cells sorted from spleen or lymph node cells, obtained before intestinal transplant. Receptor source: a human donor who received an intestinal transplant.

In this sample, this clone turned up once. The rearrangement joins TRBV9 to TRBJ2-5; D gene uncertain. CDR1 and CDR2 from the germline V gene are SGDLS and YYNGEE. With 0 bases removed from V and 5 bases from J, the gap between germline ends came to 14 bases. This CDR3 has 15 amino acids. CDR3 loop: CASSVGPGPTETQYF. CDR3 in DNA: TGTGCCAGCAGCGTAGGTCCGGGTCCGACGGAGACCCAGTACTTC.

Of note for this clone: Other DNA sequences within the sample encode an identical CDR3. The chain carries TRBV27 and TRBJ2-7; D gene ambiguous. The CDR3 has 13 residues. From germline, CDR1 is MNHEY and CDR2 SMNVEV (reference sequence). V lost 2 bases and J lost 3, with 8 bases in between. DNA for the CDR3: TGTGCCAGCAGTTTAAGTGAAGACTACGAGCAGTACTTC. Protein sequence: CASSLSEDYEQYF.

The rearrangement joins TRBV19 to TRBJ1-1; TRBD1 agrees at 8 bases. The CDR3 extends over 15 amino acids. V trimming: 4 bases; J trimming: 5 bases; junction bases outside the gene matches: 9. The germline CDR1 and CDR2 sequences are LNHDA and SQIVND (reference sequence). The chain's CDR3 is CASSTNQGASTEAFF. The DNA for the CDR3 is TGTGCCAGTAGTACAAACCAGGGGGCGAGTACTGAAGCTTTCTTT.

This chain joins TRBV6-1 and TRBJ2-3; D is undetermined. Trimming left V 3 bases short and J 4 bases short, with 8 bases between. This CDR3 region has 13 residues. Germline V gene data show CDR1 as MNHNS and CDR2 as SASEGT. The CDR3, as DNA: TGTGCCAGCAGTGATCATGGGGCAGATACGCAGTATTTT. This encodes CASSDHGADTQYF.

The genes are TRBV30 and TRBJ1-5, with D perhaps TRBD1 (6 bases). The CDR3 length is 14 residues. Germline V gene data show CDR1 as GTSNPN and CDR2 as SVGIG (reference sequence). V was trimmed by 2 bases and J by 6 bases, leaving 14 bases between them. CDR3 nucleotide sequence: TGTGCCTGGAGTTGGGGGGGAGGGGGTCAGCCCCAGCATTTT. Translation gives CAWSWGGGGQPQHF.

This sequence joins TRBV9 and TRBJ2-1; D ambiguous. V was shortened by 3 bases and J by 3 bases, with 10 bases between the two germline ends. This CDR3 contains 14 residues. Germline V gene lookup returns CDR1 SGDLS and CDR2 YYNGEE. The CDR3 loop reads CASSASSVYNEQFF. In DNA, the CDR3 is TGTGCCAGCAGCGCGTCTAGTGTCTACAATGAGCAGTTCTTC.

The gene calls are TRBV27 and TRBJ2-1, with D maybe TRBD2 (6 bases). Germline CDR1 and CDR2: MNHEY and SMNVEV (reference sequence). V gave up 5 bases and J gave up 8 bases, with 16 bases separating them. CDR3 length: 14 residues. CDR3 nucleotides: TGTGCCAGCAGTGGGGACTCCCTAAAATATGAGCAGTTCTTC. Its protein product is CASSGDSLKYEQFF.

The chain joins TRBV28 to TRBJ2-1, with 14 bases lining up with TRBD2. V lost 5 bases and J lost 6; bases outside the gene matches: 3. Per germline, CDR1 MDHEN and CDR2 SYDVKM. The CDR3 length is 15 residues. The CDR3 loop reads CASSRTSGRFNEQFF. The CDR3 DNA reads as TGTGCCAGCAGTCGGACTAGCGGGAGGTTCAATGAGCAGTTCTTC.

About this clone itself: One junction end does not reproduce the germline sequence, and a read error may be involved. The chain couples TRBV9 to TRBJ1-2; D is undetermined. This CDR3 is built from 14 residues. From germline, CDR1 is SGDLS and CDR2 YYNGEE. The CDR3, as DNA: TGTGCCAGCAACGTATCTGGGCAGTTCAATGGCTACACCTTC. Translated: CASNVSGQFNGYTF.

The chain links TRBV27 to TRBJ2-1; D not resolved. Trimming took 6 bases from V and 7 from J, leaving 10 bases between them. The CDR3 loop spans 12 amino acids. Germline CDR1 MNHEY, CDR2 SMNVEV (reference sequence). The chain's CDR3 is CASSPGRNEQFF. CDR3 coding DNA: TGTGCCAGCAGCCCAGGTAGGAATGAGCAGTTCTTC.

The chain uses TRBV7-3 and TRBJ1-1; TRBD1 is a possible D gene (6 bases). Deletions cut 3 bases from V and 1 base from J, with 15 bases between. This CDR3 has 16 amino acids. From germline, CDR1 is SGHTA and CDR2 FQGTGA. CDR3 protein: CASSLDWGPWNTEAFF. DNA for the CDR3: TGTGCCAGCAGCTTGGATTGGGGGCCTTGGAACACTGAAGCTTTCTTT.

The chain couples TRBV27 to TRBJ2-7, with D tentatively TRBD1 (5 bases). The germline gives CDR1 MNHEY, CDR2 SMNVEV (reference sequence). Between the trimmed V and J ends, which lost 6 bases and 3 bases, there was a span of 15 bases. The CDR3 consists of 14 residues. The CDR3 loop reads CASSLDAGNYEQYF. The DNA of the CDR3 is TGTGCCAGCAGCCTAGACGCAGGGAACTACGAGCAGTACTTC.

The CDR3 loop reads CAWSVGGRRNEQFF. DNA of the CDR3: TGTGCCTGGAGTGTTGGCGGGAGGCGAAATGAGCAGTTCTTC. The V and J genes are TRBV30 and TRBJ2-1, with TRBD2 identical over 8 bases. Looked up from germline, CDR1 is GTSNPN and CDR2 is SVGIG (reference sequence). The CDR3 has 14 residues. The J segment lost 7 bases and the V segment lost 0 bases, leaving 5 bases of the junction unmatched.

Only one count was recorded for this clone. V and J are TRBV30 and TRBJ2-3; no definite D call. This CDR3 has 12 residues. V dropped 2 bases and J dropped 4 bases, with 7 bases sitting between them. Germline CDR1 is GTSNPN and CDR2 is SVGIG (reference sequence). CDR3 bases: TGTGCCTGGAGTCTCCAGCCAGATACGCAGTATTTT. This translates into CAWSLQPDTQYF.

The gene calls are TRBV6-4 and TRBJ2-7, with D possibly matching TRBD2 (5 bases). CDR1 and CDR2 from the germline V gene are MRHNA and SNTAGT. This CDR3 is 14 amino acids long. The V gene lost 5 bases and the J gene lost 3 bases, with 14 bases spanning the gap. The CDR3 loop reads CASSQRAGHYEQYF. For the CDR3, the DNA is TGTGCCAGCAGTCAACGGGCGGGCCACTACGAGCAGTACTTC.

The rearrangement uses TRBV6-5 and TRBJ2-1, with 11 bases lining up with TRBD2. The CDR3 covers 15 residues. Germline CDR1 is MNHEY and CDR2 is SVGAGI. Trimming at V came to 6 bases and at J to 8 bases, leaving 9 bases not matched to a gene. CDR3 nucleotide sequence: TGTGCCAGCAGGGAGAATAGCGGGAGGGCCCATGAGCAGTTCTTC. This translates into CASRENSGRAHEQFF.

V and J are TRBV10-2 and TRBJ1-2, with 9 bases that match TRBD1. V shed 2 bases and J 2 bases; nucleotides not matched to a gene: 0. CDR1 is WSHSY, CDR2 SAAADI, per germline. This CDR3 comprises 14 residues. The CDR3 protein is CASSETGGNYGYTF. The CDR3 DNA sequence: TGCGCCAGCAGTGAGACAGGGGGCAACTATGGCTACACCTTC.

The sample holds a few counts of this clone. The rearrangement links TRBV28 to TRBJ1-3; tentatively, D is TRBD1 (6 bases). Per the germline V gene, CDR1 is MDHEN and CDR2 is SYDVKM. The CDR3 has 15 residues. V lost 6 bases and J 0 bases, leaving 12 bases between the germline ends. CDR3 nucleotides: TGTGCCAGCAGACCGACAGGACACTCTGGAAACACCATATATTTT. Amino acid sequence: CASRPTGHSGNTIYF.

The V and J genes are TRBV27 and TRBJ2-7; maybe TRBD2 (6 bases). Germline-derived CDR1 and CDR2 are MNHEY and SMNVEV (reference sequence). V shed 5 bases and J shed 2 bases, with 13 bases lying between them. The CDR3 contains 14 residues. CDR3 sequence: CASSTGGGTYEQYF. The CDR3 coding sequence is TGTGCCAGCAGTACTGGGGGAGGAACCTACGAGCAGTACTTC.

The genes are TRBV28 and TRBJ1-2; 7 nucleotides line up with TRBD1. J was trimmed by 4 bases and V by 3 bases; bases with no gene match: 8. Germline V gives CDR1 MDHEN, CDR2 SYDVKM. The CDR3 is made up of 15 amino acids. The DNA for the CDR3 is TGTGCCAGCAGTTTGGAGGGGGCGCTGGGCTATGGCTACACCTTC. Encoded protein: CASSLEGALGYGYTF.

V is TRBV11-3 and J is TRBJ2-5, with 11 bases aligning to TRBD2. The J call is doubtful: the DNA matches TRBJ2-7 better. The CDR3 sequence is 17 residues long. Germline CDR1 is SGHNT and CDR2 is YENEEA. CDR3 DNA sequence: TGTGCCAGCAGCGCTAGTAGCGGGAGGGCTCTAAGGGACGAGCAGTACTTC. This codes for CASSASSGRALRDEQYF.

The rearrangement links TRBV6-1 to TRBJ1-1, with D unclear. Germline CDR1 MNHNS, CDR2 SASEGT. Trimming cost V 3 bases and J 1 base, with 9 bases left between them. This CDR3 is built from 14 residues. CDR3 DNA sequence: TGTGCCAGCAGTGATTATGGCAGGAACACTGAAGCTTTCTTT. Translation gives CASSDYGRNTEAFF.

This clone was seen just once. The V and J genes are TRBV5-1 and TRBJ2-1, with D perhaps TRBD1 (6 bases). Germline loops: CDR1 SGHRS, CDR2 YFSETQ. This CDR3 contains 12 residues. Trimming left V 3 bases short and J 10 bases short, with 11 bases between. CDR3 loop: CASSWAGTEQFF. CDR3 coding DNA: TGCGCCAGCAGCTGGGCCGGGACAGAGCAGTTCTTC.

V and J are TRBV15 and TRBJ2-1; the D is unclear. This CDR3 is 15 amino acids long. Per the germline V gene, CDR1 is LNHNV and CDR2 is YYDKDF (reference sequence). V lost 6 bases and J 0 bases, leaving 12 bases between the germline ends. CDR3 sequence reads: CATRMGSSSYNEQFF. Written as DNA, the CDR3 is TGTGCCACCAGAATGGGCTCCTCCTCCTACAATGAGCAGTTCTTC.

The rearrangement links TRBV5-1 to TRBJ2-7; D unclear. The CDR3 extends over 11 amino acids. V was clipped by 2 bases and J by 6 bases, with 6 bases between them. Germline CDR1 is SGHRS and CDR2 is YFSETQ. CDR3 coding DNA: TGCGCCAGCAGCTTTGGGGTCGAGCAGTACTTC. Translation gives CASSFGVEQYF.

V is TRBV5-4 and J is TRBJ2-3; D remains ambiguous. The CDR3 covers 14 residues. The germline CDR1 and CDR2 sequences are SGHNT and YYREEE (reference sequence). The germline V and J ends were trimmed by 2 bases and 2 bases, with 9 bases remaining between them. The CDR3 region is CASSFGRVTDTQYF. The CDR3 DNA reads TGTGCCAGCAGCTTTGGTAGGGTCACAGATACGCAGTATTTT. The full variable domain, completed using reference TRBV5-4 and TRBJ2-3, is ETGVTQSPTHLIKTRGQQVTLRCSSQSGHNTVSWYQQALGQGPQFIFQYYREEENGRGNFPPRFSGLQFPNYSSELNVNALELDDSALYLCASSFGRVTDTQYFGPGTRLTVL.

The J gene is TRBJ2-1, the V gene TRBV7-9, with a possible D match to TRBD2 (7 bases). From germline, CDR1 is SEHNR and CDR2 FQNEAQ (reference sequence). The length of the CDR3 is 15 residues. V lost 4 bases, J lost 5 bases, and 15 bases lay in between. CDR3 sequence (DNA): TGTGCCAGCAGCTCCCTGCGGGGGCCCGACAATGAGCAGTTCTTC. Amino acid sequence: CASSSLRGPDNEQFF.

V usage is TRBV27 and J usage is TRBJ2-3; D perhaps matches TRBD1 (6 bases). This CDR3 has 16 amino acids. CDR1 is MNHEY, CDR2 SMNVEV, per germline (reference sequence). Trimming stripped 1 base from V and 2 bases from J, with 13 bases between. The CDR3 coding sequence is TGTGCCAGCAGTTTATGGGGGCAGGGGCTCACAGATACGCAGTATTTT. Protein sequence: CASSLWGQGLTDTQYF.

The chain's CDR3 is CASSSGLAGGEQFF. The CDR3 DNA reads TGTGCCAGCAGCTCAGGACTAGCCGGAGGTGAGCAGTTCTTC. The chain has TRBV7-9 and TRBJ2-1, with 8 bases fitting TRBD2. V shed 4 bases, J shed 9 bases, and the junction held 8 bases outside the gene matches. Per the germline V gene, CDR1 is SEHNR and CDR2 is FQNEAQ (reference sequence). The CDR3 sequence is 14 residues long.

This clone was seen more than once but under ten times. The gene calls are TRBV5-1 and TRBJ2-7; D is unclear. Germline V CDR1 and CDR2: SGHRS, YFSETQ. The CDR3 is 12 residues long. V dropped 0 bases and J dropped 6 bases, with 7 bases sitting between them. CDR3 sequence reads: CASSLAHSEQYF. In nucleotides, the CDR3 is TGCGCCAGCAGCTTGGCACACAGCGAGCAGTACTTC.